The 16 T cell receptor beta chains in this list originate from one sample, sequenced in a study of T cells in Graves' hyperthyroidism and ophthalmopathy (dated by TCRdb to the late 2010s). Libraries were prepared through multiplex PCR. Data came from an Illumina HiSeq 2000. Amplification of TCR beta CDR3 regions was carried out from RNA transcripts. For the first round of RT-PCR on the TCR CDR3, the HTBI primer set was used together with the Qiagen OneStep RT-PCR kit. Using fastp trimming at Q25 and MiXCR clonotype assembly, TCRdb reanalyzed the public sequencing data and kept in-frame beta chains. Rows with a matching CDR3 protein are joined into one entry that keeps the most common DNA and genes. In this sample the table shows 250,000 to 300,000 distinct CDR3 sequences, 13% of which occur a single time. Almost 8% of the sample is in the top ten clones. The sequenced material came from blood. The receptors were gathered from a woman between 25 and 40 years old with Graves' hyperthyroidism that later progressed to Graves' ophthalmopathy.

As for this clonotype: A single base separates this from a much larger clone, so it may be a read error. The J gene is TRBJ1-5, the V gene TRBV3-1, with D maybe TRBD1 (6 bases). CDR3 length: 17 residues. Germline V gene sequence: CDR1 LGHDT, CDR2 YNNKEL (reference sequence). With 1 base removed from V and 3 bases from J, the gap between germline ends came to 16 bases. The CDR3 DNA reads TGTGCCAGCAGCCAAGGGCAGGGGATGGATGTCAATCAGCCCCAGCATTTT. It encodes CASSQGQGMDVNQPQHF.

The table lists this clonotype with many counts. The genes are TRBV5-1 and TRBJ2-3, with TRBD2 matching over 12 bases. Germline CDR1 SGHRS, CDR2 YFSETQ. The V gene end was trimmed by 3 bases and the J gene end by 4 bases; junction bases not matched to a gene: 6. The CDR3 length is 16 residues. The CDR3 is CASSYGLAGKSDTQYF. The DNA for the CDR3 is TGCGCCAGCAGCTACGGACTAGCGGGAAAGTCAGATACGCAGTATTTT.

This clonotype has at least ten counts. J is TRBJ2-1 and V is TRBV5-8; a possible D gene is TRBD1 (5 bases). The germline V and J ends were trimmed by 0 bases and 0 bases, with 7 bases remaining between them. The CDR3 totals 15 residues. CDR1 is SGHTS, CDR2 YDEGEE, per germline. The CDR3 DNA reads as TGTGCCAGCAGCTTGGCTCAGGGCTCCTACAATGAGCAGTTCTTC. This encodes CASSLAQGSYNEQFF.

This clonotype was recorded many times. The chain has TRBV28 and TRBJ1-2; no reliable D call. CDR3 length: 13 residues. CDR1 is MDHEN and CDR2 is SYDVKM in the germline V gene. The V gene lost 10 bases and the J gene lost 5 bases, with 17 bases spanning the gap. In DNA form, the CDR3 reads TGTGCCACCTTAGGTGGAGGGAGGTATGGCTACACCTTC. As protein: CATLGGGRYGYTF.

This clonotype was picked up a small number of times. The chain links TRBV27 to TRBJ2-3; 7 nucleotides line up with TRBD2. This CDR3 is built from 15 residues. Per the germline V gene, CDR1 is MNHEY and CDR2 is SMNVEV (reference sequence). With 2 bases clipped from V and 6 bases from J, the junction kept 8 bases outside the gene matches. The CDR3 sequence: CASSLIREVWDTQYF. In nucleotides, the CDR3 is TGTGCCAGCAGTTTAATCCGGGAGGTGTGGGATACGCAGTATTTT.

CDR3 DNA: TGTGCCAGCAGTCGGACCAGCGGCACCGGGGAGCTGTTTTTT. Translation gives CASSRTSGTGELFF. The genes are TRBV6-2 or TRBV6-3 and TRBJ2-2; tentative D call: TRBD2 (5 bases). Per germline, CDR1 MNHEY and CDR2 SVGEGT. The CDR3 sequence is 14 residues long. The ends were cut back, 5 bases at V and 4 bases at J, with 11 bases in the middle.

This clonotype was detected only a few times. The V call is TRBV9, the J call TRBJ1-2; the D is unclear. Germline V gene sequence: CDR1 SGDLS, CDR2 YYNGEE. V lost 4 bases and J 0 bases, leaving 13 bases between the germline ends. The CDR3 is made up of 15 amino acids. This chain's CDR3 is CASSTQETPNYGYTF. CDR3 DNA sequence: TGTGCCAGCAGCACCCAGGAGACACCTAACTATGGCTACACCTTC.

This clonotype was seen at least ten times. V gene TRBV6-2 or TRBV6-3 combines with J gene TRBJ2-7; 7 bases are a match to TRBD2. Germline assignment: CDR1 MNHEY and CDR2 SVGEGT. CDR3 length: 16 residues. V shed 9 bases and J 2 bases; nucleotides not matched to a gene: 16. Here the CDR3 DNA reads TGTGCCAGACCTTCCAGAGGAGCGGGAACGACCTACGAGCAGTACTTC. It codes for CARPSRGAGTTYEQYF.

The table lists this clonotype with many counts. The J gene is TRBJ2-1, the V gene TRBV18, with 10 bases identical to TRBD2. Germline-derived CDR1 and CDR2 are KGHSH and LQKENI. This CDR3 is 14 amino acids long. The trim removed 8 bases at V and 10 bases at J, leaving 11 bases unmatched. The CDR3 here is CASTLAGGSLEQFF. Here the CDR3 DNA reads TGTGCCAGCACCTTAGCGGGAGGATCACTCGAGCAGTTCTTC.

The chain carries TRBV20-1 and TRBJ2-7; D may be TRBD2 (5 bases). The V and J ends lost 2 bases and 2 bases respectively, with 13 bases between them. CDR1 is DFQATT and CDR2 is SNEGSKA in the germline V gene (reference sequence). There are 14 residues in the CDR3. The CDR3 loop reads CSARPPGKTYEQYF. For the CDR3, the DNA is TGCAGTGCTAGACCACCCGGGAAAACCTACGAGCAGTACTTC.

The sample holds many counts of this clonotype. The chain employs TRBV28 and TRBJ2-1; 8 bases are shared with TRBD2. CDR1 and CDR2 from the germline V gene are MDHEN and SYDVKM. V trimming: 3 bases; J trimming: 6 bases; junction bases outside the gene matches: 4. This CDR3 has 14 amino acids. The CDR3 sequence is CASSLFRGGNEQFF. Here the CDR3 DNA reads TGTGCCAGCAGTTTGTTTCGGGGGGGCAATGAGCAGTTCTTC.

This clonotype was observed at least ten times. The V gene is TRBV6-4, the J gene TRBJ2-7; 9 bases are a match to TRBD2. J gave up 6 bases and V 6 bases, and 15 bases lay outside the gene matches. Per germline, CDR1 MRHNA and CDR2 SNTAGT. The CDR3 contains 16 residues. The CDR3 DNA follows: TGTGCCAGCAGCCGGGCTAAAGCGGGGGGAGCGGGCGAGCAGTACTTC. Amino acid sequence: CASSRAKAGGAGEQYF.

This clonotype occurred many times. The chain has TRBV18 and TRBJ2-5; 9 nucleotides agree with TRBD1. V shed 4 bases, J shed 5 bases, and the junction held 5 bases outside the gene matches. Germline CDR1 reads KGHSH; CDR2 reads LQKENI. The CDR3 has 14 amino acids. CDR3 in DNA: TGTGCCAGCTCACGCAACAGGGGGCAGGAGACCCAGTACTTC. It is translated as CASSRNRGQETQYF.

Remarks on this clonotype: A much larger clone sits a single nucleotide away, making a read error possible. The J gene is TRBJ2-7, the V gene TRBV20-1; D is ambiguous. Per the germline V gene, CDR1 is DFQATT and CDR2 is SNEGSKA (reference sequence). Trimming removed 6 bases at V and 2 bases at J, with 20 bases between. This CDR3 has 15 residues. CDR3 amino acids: CSAERVDTAAYEQYF. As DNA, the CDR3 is TGCAGTGCCGAGAGAGTAGACACCGCCGCCTACGAGCAGTACTTC.

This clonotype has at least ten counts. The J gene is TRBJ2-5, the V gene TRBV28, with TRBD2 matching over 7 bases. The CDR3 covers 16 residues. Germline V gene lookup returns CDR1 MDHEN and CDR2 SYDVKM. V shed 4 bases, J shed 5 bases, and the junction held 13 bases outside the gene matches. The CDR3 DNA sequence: TGTGCCAGCAGTTCCGCGACTAGCTCAGTGGGGGAGACCCAGTACTTC. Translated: CASSSATSSVGETQYF. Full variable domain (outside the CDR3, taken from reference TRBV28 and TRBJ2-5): DVKVTQSSRYLVKRTGEKVFLECVQDMDHENMFWYRQDPGLGLRLIYFSYDVKMKEKGDIPEGYSVSREKKERFSLILESASTNQTSMYLCASSSATSSVGETQYFGPGTRLLVL.

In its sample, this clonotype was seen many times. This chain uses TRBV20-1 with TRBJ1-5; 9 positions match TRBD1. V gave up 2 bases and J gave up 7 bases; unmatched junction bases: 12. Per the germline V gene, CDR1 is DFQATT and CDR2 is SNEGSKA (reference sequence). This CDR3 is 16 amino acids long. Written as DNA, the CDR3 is TGCAGTGCTAGACCTCGTGACAGGGGGATTGGGCAGCCCCAGCATTTT. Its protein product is CSARPRDRGIGQPQHF.